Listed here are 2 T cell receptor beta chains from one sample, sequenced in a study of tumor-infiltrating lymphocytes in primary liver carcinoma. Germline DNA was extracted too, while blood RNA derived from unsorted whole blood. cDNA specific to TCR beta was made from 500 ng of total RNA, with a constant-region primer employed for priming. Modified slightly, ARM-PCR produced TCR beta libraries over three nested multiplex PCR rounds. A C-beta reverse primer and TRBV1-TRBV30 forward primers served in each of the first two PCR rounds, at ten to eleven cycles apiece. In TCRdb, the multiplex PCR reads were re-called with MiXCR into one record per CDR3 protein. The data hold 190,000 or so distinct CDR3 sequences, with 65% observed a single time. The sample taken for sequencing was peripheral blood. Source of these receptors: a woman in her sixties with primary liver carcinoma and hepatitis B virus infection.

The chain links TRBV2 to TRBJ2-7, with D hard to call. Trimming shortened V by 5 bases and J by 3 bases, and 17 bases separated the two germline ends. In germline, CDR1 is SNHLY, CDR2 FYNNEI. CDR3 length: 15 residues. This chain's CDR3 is CASSPSPAPGYEQYF. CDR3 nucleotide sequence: TGTGCCAGCAGTCCCTCGCCGGCGCCAGGCTACGAGCAGTACTTC.

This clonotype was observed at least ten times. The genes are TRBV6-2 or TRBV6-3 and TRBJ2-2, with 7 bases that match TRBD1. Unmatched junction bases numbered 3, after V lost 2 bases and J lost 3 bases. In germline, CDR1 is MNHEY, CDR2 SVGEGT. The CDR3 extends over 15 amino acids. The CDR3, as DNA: TGTGCCAGCAGTTACGACAGGGTAGACACCGGGGAGCTGTTTTTT. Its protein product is CASSYDRVDTGELFF.